Shown below are 12 T cell receptor beta chains from a single sample sequenced in a study of cytomegalovirus exposure and HLA in healthy donors. The study ran its PCR with 60 Vbeta and 13 Jbeta primers. Using immunoSEQ multiplex PCR, the repertoire was profiled, and TCRdb retains in-frame clones only, with some absent. The sample includes 55,000 to 70,000 clones, around 81% of them seen just once. The sequencing input was PBMCs. These receptors were taken from a male donor in good health and CMV-seronegative.

The CDR3 nucleotides read TGCGCCAGCAGCCAAGAGGCAGGGGCCGACGAGCAGTACTTC. Amino acids: CASSQEAGADEQYF. J is TRBJ2-7 and V is TRBV4-3, with TRBD1 as a possible D gene (6 bases). CDR3 length: 14 residues. Per the germline V gene, CDR1 is LGHNA and CDR2 is YSLEER. Trimming took off 0 bases at V and 5 bases at J, with 11 bases between the two ends.

This chain links TRBV21-1 with TRBJ1-2. TRBV21-1 is a pseudogene locus. The CDR3 loop spans 15 amino acids. CDR3 bases: TGTGCCAGCAGCAAAAGCGGCCAGGGAGGGTATGGCTACACCTTC. Its protein product is CASSKSGQGGYGYTF.

V usage is TRBV30 and J usage is TRBJ2-1; a weak D match, TRBD2 (6 bases). The CDR3 extends over 13 amino acids. V shed 2 bases and J shed 4 bases, with 9 bases lying between them. Germline assignment: CDR1 GTSNPN and CDR2 SVGIG (reference sequence). CDR3 coding DNA: TGTGCCTGGAGTCCCGCGGGGTACAATGAGCAGTTCTTC. Its translation is CAWSPAGYNEQFF.

The chain links TRBV19 to TRBJ1-3; D gene unclear. Germline-derived CDR1 and CDR2 are LNHDA and SQIVND (reference sequence). The CDR3 runs to 13 residues. V gave up 6 bases and J gave up 0 bases, with 6 bases separating them. Written as DNA, the CDR3 is TGTGCCAGTAGGGCGGACTCTGGAAACACCATATATTTT. It yields the protein CASRADSGNTIYF.

The chain links TRBV9 to TRBJ2-2; 12 positions agree with TRBD2. Looked up from germline, CDR1 is SGDLS and CDR2 is YYNGEE. The CDR3 covers 16 residues. V dropped 0 bases and J dropped 6; count of bases not matched to a gene: 3. The CDR3 is CASSVGLAGDSGELFF. CDR3 in DNA: TGTGCCAGCAGCGTAGGACTAGCGGGGGACTCCGGGGAGCTGTTTTTT.

This clone has just a few counts. The rearrangement joins TRBV6-6 to TRBJ1-3; no clear D gene. The CDR3 runs to 16 residues. Trimming removed 6 bases at V and 0 bases at J, with 15 bases between. Germline V gene sequence: CDR1 MNHNY, CDR2 SVGAGI (reference sequence). This chain's CDR3 is CASSYATALSGNTIYF. The CDR3, as DNA: TGTGCCAGCAGCTACGCGACTGCGCTCTCTGGAAACACCATATATTTT.

This clone was recorded once. An end of the junction differs from the germline gene, which may be a read error. The chain recombines TRBV7-9 with TRBJ1-1; TRBD1 aligns across 8 bases. The CDR3 totals 16 residues. Germline V CDR1 and CDR2: SEHNR, FQNEAQ (reference sequence). The CDR3 sequence: CSSSLGGGQGGTEAFF. The CDR3 nucleotides read TGTTCCAGCAGCTTAGGTGGAGGACAGGGAGGAACTGAAGCTTTCTTT.

The chain joins TRBV19 to TRBJ1-1; 7 bases align to TRBD1. This CDR3 is built from 14 residues. CDR1 is LNHDA, CDR2 SQIVND, per germline (reference sequence). V lost 5 bases, J lost 6 bases, and 9 bases stayed unmatched. CDR3 in DNA: TGTGCCAGTAGTGTCCACAGGGGAGAGGCTGAAGCTTTCTTT. This encodes CASSVHRGEAEAFF.

J is TRBJ2-1 and V is TRBV18; TRBD2 might be the D (7 bases). The V gene's germline CDR1 is KGHSH and CDR2 LQKENI. V gave up 5 bases and J gave up 1 base, with 12 bases separating them. The CDR3 is 15 amino acids. The CDR3 loop reads CASSTGRASYNEQFF. The CDR3 DNA follows: TGTGCCAGCTCAACAGGGAGGGCTTCCTACAATGAGCAGTTCTTC.

The chain uses TRBV6-5 and TRBJ1-6; TRBD1 is a possible D gene (6 bases). The germline V gene encodes CDR1 MNHEY and CDR2 SVGAGI. Trimming took off 5 bases at V and 7 bases at J, with 12 bases between the two ends. This CDR3 is 14 amino acids long. The CDR3 nucleotides read TGTGCCAGCAGTGAGGACAGAGAGAATTCACCCCTCCACTTT. Its protein is CASSEDRENSPLHF.

This chain uses TRBV14 with TRBJ2-5, with TRBD1 matching 7 bases. Germline loops: CDR1 SGHDN, CDR2 FVKESK. The CDR3 extends over 15 amino acids. Trimming at V came to 3 bases and at J to 5 bases, leaving 9 bases not matched to a gene. The CDR3 sequence is CASSQNRGGGETQYF. The CDR3, as DNA: TGTGCCAGCAGCCAGAATAGAGGGGGCGGCGAGACCCAGTACTTC.

This clone appeared a single time. V is TRBV7-2 and J is TRBJ1-3, with TRBD1 as a possible D gene (6 bases). This CDR3 comprises 14 residues. Trimming shortened V by 2 bases and J by 9 bases, and 14 bases separated the two germline ends. The germline V gene encodes CDR1 SGHTA and CDR2 FQGNSA. CDR3 sequence reads: CASSLSGQGTTIYF. The CDR3, as DNA: TGTGCCAGCAGCTTATCCGGGCAGGGGACCACCATATATTTT.